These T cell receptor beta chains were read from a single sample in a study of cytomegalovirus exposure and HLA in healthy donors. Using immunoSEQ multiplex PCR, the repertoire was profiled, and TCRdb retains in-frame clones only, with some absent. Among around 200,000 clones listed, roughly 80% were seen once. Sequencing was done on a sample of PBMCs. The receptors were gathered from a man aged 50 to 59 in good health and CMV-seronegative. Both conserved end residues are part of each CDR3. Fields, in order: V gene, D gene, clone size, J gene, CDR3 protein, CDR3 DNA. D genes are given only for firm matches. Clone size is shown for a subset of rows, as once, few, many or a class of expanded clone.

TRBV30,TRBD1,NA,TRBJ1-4,CAWRVWGQGGEKLFF,TGTGCCTGGAGGGTATGGGGACAGGGAGGTGAAAAACTGTTTTTT
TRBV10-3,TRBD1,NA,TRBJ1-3,CAISGQGITIYF,TGTGCCATCAGTGGACAGGGGATAACCATATATTTT
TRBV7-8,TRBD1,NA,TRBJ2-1,CASRRTGQYNEQFF,TGTGCCAGCAGACGGACAGGGCAATACAATGAGCAGTTCTTC
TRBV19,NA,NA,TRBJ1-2,CASSKGQMVSGYTF,TGTGCCAGTAGCAAAGGACAGATGGTGAGCGGCTACACCTTC
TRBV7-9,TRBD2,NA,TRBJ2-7,CASGGGGYEQYF,TGTGCCAGCGGTGGGGGGGGATACGAGCAGTACTTC
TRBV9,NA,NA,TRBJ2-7,CASSDPMGLDPSYEQYF,TGTGCCAGCAGCGACCCCATGGGACTCGACCCTTCCTACGAGCAGTACTTC
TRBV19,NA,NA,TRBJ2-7,CASSGIGQFRSYEQYF,TGTGCCAGTAGTGGGATAGGACAGTTCCGCTCCTACGAGCAGTACTTC
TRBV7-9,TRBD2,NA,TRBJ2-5,CSSSFLLAGGETQYF,TGTTCCAGCAGCTTCCTACTAGCGGGGGGGGAGACCCAGTACTTC
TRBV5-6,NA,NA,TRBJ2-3,CASSAAGSTDTQYF,TGTGCCAGCAGCGCTGCGGGGAGCACAGATACGCAGTATTTT
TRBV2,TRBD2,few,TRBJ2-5,CASSRLAGDVYF,TGTGCCAGCAGTAGACTAGCGGGGGACGTGTACTTC
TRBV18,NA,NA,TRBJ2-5,CASSRQGLETQYF,TGTGCCAGCTCACGGCAGGGTCTGGAGACCCAGTACTTC